The T cell receptor beta chain under discussion was sequenced for a study of identical twins. General study results and limits: Compared with unrelated sharing, twin-shared out-of-frame alpha sequences had more low-probability sequences. In monozygotic twins, models underestimated the sharing of out-of-frame TCR alpha.

The donor group consisted entirely of healthy Caucasians. TCRdb reprocessed the 5' RACE reads with MiXCR, giving one entry per CDR3 protein. The table includes some 1,600,000 distinct CDR3 sequences, around a third detected once. A few counts support this clonotype. Its antigen remains unknown. Sequencing input: cord blood. This sequence was found in a newborn girl in good health.

The CDR3 DNA reads TGTGCCAGCAGCAAACGGCGGGGGAGAAATGAGCAGTTCTTC. It translates to CASSKRRGRNEQFF. The chain recombines TRBV21-1 with TRBJ2-1; no check of the table's D call, TRBD1, against the DNA was made. TRBV21-1 is deemed a pseudogene. CDR3 length equals 14 residues.